Sequencing of this TCR beta chain was carried out in a study of breast tumors, draining lymph nodes, adjacent tissues. The CDR3 extends over 13 amino acids. Germline V gene sequence: CDR1 SGHTS, CDR2 YDEGEE. The germline V and J ends were trimmed by 7 bases and 6 bases, with 15 bases remaining between them. Each CDR3 protein gets one entry after TCRdb re-called the multiplex PCR reads with MiXCR. The sample consists of 150,000 or so distinct CDR3 sequences, around a third of them appearing once. Study-level results: Data only fit, rather than demonstrated, lymph node origin of most tumor T cells. Tumors had less TCR diversity than lymph nodes, more than nontumor tissue.

The lymph nodes were axillary draining lymph nodes from breast cancer patients. Many counts were recorded for this clonotype. Its antigen is unidentified. The V gene is TRBV5-8, the J gene TRBJ2-3; the D gene is possibly TRBD2 (5 bases). The receptor was derived from a female donor with breast cancer. Some clones in this sample may be carry-over from other donors' samples. Material for sequencing was axillary lymph node tissue. CDR3 loop: CASVTRRRDTQYF. The CDR3 DNA reads as TGTGCCAGCGTCACGAGGAGGAGGGATACGCAGTATTTT.